This T cell receptor beta chain was obtained from a study of chemoradiotherapy in HPV16-positive cancers. The study, taken as a whole, reports: HPV-responsive T-cell expansion during chemoradiotherapy was linked to improved recurrence-free survival in HPV16-positive patients. Candidate HPV-specific clones and E7-related TCR motifs grew in tumor during treatment.

The CDR3 contains 13 residues. V lost 5 bases, J lost 7 bases, and 11 bases lay in between. Germline V gives CDR1 MNHEY, CDR2 SMNVEV (reference sequence). This clone was detected only a few times. Its antigen is unidentified. Clones were sequenced by immunoSEQ multiplex PCR, and TCRdb holds only the in-frame ones, with some missing. The sample contains about 16,000 clones, roughly two thirds of which appear only once. Specimen: tumor tissue, collected from a patient who underwent chemoradiotherapy. The TCR comes from a human donor with HPV-associated anogenital cancer. This chain connects TRBV27 to TRBJ2-2, with D uncertain. CDR3: CASSPRNLGELFF. For the CDR3, the DNA is TGTGCCAGCAGTCCCCGTAATCTCGGGGAGCTGTTTTTT.